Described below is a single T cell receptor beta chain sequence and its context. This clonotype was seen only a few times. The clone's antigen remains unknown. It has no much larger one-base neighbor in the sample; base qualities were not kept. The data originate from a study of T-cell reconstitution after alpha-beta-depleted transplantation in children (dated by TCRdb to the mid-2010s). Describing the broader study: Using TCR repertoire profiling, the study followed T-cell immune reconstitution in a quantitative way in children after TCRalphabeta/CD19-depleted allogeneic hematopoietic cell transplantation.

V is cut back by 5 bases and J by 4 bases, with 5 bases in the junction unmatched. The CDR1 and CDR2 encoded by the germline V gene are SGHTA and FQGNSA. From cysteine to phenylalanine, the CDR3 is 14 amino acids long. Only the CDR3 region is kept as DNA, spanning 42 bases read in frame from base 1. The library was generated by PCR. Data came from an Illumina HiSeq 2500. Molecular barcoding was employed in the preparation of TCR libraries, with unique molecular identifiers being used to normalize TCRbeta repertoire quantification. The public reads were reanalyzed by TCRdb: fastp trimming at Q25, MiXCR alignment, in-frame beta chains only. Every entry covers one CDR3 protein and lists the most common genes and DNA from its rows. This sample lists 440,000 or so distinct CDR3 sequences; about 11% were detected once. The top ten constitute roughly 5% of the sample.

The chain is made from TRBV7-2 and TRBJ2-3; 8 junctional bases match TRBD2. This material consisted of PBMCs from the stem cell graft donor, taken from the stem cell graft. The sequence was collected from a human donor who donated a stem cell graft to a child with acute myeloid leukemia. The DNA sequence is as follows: TGTGCCAGCAGCCCGGGACTAGTATCAGATACGCAGTATTTT. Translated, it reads CASSPGLVSDTQYF.